This T cell receptor (beta chain) derives from a study of cytomegalovirus exposure and HLA in healthy donors. About the study: An earlier analysis identified some 110 million unique TCR beta sequences in about 180 million T cells.

V was pared by 2 bases and J by 2 bases, with 13 bases between. Germline V lookup: CDR1 MNHEY, CDR2 SVGAGI. This CDR3 spans 16 amino acids. This clone was recorded only once. The antigen is unknown. Whole-study results and caveats: In all likelihood, a cluster of highly shared sequence variants was a sequencing artifact.

Amplification used 60 Vbeta primers and 13 Jbeta primers. Only in-frame clones appear in the TCRdb table, and some are missing; sequencing was by immunoSEQ multiplex PCR. The data contain 150,000 or so clones, 76% of them singletons. The gene calls are TRBV6-5 and TRBJ1-3; no clear D. Sequenced sample: PBMCs. The receptor's source is a male donor in good health and CMV-seronegative. CDR3 protein: CASSYAAPVTGNTIYF. CDR3 nucleotides: TGTGCCAGCAGTTACGCGGCCCCGGTCACTGGAAACACCATATATTTT.